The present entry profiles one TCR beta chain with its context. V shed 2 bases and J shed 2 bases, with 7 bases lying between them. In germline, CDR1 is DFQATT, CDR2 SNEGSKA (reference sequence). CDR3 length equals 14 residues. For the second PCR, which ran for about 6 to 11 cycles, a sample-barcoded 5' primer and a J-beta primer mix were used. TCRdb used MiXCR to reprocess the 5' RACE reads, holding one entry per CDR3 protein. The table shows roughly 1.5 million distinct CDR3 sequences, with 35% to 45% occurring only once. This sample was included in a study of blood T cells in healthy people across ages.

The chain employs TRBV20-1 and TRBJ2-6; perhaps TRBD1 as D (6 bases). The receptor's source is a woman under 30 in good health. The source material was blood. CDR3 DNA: TGCAGTGCTAGACAGGGGACTGGGGCCAACGTCCTGACTTTC. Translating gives CSARQGTGANVLTF.